This T cell receptor (beta chain) was documented in a study of T cell responses to AZD1222 COVID-19 vaccine. General study results and limits: The study found Spike-specific TCR breadth and depth rose after two AZD1222 doses.

Germline V gene data show CDR1 as LNHDA and CDR2 as SQIVND (reference sequence). This CDR3 spans 13 amino acids. Trimming at V came to 3 bases and at J to 6 bases, leaving 3 bases not matched to a gene. Using immunoSEQ multiplex PCR, the repertoire was profiled, and TCRdb retains in-frame clones only, with some absent. The sample includes under 200,000 clones, 90% to 95% of them seen just once. Turning to this clone: Its antigen is unknown.

Sequencing was performed on peripheral blood, taken 28 days after the second dose of the MenACWY control vaccine. This sequence joins TRBV19 and TRBJ2-7, with 9 bases fitting TRBD1. This clonotype was sampled from an adult who received the MenACWY meningococcal vaccine as a control. This CDR3 reads CASSMGQGSEQYF. CDR3 DNA sequence: TGTGCCAGTAGTATGGGACAGGGAAGCGAGCAGTACTTC. The full variable domain, completed using reference TRBV19 and TRBJ2-7, is DGGITQSPKYLFRKEGQNVTLSCEQNLNHDAMYWYRQDPGQGLRLIYYSQIVNDFQKGDIAEGYSVSREKKESFPLTVTSAQKNPTAFYLCASSMGQGSEQYFGPGTRLTVT.